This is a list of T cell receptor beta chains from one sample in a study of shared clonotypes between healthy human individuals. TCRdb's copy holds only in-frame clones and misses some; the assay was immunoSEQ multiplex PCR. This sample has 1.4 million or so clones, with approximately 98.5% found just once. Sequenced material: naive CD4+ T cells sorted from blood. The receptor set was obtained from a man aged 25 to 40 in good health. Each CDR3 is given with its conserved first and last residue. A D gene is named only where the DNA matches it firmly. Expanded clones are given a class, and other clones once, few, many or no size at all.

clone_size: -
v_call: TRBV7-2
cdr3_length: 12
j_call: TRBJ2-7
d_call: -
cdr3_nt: TGTGCCAGCAGTAAAAGCTCCTACGAGCAGTACTTC
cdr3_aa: CASSKSSYEQYF

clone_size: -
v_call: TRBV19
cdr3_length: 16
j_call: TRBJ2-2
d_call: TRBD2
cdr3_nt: TGTGCCAGTAAGTTGGTAGCGGGAGCGGCCACCGGGGAGCTGTTTTTT
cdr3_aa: CASKLVAGAATGELFF

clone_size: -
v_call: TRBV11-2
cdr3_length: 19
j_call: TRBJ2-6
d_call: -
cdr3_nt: TGTGCCAGCAGCTTAACCCATACAGGGGGGGTTGGAGGGGCCAACGTCCTGACTTTC
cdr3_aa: CASSLTHTGGVGGANVLTF

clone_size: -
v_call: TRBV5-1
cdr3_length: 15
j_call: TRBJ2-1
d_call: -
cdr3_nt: TGCGCCAGCAGCTTTCAGGGGACGTCCTACAATGAGCAGTTCTTC
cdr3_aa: CASSFQGTSYNEQFF

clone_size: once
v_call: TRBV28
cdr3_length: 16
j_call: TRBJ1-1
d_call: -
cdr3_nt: TGTGCCAGCAGTTTTCCGGGCGGGGGGCCAATCACTGAAGCTTTCTTT
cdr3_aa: CASSFPGGGPITEAFF

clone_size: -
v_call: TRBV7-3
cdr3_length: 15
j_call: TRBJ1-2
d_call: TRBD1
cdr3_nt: TGTGCCAGCAGCTTCTCGGTGGGACAGGCATTCGGCTACACCTTC
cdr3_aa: CASSFSVGQAFGYTF

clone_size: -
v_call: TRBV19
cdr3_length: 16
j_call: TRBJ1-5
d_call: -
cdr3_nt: TGTGCCAGTAGTATAGGGGGGAATGCGGGGGCCCAGCCCCAGCATTTT
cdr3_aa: CASSIGGNAGAQPQHF

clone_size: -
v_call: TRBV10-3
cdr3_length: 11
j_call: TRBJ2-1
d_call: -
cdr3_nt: TGTGCCATCAGCTCCAACAATGAGCAGTTCTTC
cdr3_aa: CAISSNNEQFF

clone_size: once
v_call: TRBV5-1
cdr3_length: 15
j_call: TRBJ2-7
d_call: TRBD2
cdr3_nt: TGCGCCAGCAGCTTGGAAGCGGGAGGGGAATACGAGCAGTACTTC
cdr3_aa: CASSLEAGGEYEQYF

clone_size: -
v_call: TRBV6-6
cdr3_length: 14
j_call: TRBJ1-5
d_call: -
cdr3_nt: TGTGCCAGCAGCTATCTGCAGGGGAGCCAGCCCCAGCATTTT
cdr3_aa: CASSYLQGSQPQHF

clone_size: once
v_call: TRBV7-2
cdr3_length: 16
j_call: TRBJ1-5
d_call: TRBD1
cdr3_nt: TGTGCCAGCAGCTTTTCTGGACAGGGGGGCAATCAGCCCCAGCATTTT
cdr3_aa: CASSFSGQGGNQPQHF

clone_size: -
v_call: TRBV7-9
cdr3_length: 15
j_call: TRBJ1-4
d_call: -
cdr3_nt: TGTGCCAGCAGCCTACAAGACGGACTTGGGGGAAAACTGTTTTTT
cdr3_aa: CASSLQDGLGGKLFF

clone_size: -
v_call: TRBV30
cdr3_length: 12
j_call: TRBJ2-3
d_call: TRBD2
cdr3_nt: TGTGCCTGGAGCCAGAAGCGGGAGACGCAGTATTTT
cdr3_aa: CAWSQKRETQYF

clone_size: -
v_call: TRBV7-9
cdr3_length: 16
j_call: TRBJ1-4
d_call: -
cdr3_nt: TGTGCCAGCAGCTTAAGTCACACGGGCCGCGTTGAAAAACTGTTTTTT
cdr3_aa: CASSLSHTGRVEKLFF

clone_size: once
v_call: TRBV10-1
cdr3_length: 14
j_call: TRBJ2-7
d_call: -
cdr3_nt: TGCGCCAGCAGTACGCAGAACCAGGCCTACGAGCAGTACTTC
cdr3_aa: CASSTQNQAYEQYF

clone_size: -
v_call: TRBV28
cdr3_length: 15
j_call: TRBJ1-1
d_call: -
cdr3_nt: TGTGCCAGCAGTTTAGTGGGCAACGCGAACACTGAAGCTTTCTTT
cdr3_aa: CASSLVGNANTEAFF

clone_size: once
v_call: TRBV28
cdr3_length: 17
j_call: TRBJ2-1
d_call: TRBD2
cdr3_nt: TGTGCCACCGGACAGACTAGCGGGAGGGCCGGCTACAATGAGCAGTTCTTC
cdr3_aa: CATGQTSGRAGYNEQFF

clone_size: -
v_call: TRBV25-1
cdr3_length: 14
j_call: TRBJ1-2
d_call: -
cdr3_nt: TGTGCCAGCAGCCTCCTCAGGGAGGACTATGGCTACACCTTC
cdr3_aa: CASSLLREDYGYTF

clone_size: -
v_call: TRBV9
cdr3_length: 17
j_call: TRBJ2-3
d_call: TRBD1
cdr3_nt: TGTGCCAGCAGCCTCAGGGGGCCCCCAGGGGGCACAGATACGCAGTATTTT
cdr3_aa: CASSLRGPPGGTDTQYF

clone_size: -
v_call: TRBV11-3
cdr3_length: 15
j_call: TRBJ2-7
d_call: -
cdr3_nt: TGTGCCAGCAGCTTAGGGGATCCCGGTTCCTACGAGCAGTACTTC
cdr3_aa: CASSLGDPGSYEQYF

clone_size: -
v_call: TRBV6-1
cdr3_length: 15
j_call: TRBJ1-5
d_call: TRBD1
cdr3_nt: TGTGCCAGCAGAACGACAGGGTTTAGCAATCAGCCCCAGCATTTT
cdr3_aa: CASRTTGFSNQPQHF

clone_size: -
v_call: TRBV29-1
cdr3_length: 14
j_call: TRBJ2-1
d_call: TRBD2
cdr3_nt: TGCAGCGTGGGACTAGCGGGATTCTACAATGAGCAGTTCTTC
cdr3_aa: CSVGLAGFYNEQFF

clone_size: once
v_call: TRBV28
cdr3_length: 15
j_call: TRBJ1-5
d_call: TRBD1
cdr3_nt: TGTGCCAGCAGACCCCCGGGACAGGGCGGCGGGCCCCAGCATTTT
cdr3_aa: CASRPPGQGGGPQHF

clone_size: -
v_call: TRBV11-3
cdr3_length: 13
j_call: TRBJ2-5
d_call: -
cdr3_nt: TGTGCCAGCAGCTCAAGGGGGGGTGAGACCCAGTACTTC
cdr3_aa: CASSSRGGETQYF

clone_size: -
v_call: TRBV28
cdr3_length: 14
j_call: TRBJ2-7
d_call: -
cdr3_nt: TGTGCCAGCAGTTTAAAGGGGCCCCTCGACGAGCAGTACTTC
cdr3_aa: CASSLKGPLDEQYF

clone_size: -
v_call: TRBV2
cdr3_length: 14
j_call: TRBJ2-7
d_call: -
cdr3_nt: TGTGCCAGCAGGCAAAGGGACAATGGTGGCGAGCAGTACTTC
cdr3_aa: CASRQRDNGGEQYF

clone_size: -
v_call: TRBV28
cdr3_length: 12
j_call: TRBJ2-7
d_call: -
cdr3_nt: TGTGCCAGCAGTTTACTGTCCTACGAGCAGTACTTC
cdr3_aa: CASSLLSYEQYF

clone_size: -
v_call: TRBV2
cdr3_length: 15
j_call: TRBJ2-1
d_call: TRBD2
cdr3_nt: TGTGCCAGCAAGAGAGGACTAGCGGCCTACAATGAGCAGTTCTTC
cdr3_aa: CASKRGLAAYNEQFF

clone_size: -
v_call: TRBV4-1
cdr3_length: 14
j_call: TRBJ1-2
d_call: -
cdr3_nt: TGCGCCAGCAGCCAAGAACAGGGTACCTATGGCTACACCTTC
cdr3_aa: CASSQEQGTYGYTF

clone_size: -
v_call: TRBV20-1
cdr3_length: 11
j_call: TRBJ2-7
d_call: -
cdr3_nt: TGCAGTGCTAGAGGAGGTTACGAGCAGTACTTC
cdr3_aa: CSARGGYEQYF

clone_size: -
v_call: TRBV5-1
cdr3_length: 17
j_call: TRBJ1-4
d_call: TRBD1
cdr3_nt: TGCGCCAGCAGCTTGAGACCCCCGGGACAGGCTAATGAAAAACTGTTTTTT
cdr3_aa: CASSLRPPGQANEKLFF

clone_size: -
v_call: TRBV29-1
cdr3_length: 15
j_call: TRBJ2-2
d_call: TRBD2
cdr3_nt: TGCAGCGCCCCGGACAGCGGGAGTACATCCGGGGAGCTGTTTTTT
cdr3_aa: CSAPDSGSTSGELFF

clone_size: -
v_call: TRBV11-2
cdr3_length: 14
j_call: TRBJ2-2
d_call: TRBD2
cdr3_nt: TGTGCCAGCAGCAGTAGCGGGAGAGCCGGGGAGCTGTTTTTT
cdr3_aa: CASSSSGRAGELFF

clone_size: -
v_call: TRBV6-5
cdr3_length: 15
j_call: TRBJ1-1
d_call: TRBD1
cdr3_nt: TGTGCCAGCAGTATCCAGACAGGGCGGAACACTGAAGCTTTCTTT
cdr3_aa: CASSIQTGRNTEAFF

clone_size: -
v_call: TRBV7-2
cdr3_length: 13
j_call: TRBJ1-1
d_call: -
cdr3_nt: TGTGCCAGCAGCTCAATCAGGGGCACTGAAGCTTTCTTT
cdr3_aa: CASSSIRGTEAFF

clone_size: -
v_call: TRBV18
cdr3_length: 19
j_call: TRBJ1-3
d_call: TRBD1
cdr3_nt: TGTGCCAGCTCACCAAGAAGAACAGGGGTGGGGAGCTCTGGAAACACCATATATTTT
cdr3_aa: CASSPRRTGVGSSGNTIYF

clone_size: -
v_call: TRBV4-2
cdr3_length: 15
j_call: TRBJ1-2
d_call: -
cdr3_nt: TGTGCCAGCAGCCAAGAGGAAGGCGGTTTGAAGGGCTACACCTTC
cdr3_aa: CASSQEEGGLKGYTF

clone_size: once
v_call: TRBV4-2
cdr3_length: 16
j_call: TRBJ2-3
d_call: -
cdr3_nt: TGTGCCAGCAGCCAACACCCCGCGGAGGTCACAGATACGCAGTATTTT
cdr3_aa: CASSQHPAEVTDTQYF

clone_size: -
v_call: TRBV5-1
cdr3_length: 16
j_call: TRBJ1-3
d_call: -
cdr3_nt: TGCGCCAGCAGCTTGGAGGCAGCGGTCGGTGGAAACACCATATATTTT
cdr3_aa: CASSLEAAVGGNTIYF

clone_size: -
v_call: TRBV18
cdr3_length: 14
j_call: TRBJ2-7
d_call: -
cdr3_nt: TGTGCCAGCTCACCTAACAGGGTTACCTACGAGCAGTACTTC
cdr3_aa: CASSPNRVTYEQYF

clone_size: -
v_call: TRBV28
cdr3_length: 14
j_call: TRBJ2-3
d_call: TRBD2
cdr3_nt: TGTGCCAGCAGTTTATCCAGGGAGGGGTATACGCAGTATTTT
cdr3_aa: CASSLSREGYTQYF

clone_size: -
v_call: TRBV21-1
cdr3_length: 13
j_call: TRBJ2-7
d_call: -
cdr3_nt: TGTGCCAGCAGAACAGGGCGTATTTACGAGCAGTACTTC
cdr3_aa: CASRTGRIYEQYF

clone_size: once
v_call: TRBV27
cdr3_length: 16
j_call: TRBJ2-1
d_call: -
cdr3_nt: TGTGCCAGCAAAATCCTCCGGGGCCCTGCCCGCAATGAGCAGTTCTTC
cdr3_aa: CASKILRGPARNEQFF

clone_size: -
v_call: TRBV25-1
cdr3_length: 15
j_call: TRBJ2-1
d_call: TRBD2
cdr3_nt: TGTGCCAGCACCCACGTAGCGGGAGTCGCGTTTGAGCAGTTCTTC
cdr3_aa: CASTHVAGVAFEQFF

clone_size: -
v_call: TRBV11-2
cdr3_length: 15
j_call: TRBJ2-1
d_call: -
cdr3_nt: TGTGCCAGCAGCTTTGGGGGTCTCTCCTACAATGAGCAGTTCTTC
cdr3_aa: CASSFGGLSYNEQFF

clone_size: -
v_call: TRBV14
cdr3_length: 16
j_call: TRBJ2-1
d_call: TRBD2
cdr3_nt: TGTGCCAGCAGCCCCACCCGATTAGCGGGAGCATATGAGCAGTTCTTC
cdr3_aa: CASSPTRLAGAYEQFF

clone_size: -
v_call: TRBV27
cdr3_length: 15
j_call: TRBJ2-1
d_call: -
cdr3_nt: TGTGCCAGCAGTTTTTCCCCTCAGGGTTACAATGAGCAGTTCTTC
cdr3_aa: CASSFSPQGYNEQFF

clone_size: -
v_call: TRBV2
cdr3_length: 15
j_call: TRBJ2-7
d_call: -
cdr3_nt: TGTGCCAGTCAACCAGGGAGAGGGGGGATCTACGAGCAGTACTTC
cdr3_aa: CASQPGRGGIYEQYF

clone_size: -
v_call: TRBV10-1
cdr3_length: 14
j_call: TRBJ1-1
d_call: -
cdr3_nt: TGCGCCAGCAGTGGGGACCGATTGTTAAAAGAAGCTTTCTTT
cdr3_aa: CASSGDRLLKEAFF

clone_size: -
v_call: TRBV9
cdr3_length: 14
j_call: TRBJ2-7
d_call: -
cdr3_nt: TGTGCCAGCAGCGTATGGGACCTAACCTACGAGCAGTACTTC
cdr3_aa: CASSVWDLTYEQYF